This TCR beta chain was identified in a study of spatial heterogeneity in lung cancer. As for the study in general: Sequencing consistently turned up more beta-chain sequences than alpha-chain sequences.

Germline CDR1 is SNHLY and CDR2 is FYNNEI. The CDR3 is made up of 16 amino acids. The junction had 12 bases not matched to a gene; V was cut back by 4 bases and J by 5 bases. Time point given: blood at routine non-recurrence follow-up after resection. Each CDR3 protein gets one entry after TCRdb re-called the 5' RACE reads with MiXCR. This table has 95,000 to 120,000 distinct CDR3 sequences, about 10% appearing once. This sequence was found in a female donor with early-stage non-small cell lung cancer. Material: PBMCs, obtained at follow-up. The chain recombines TRBV2 with TRBJ2-7, with 9 bases that match TRBD2. The CDR3: CASSAEQAGGKNEQYF. CDR3 bases: TGTGCCAGCAGTGCAGAACAAGCGGGGGGCAAAAACGAGCAGTACTTC.